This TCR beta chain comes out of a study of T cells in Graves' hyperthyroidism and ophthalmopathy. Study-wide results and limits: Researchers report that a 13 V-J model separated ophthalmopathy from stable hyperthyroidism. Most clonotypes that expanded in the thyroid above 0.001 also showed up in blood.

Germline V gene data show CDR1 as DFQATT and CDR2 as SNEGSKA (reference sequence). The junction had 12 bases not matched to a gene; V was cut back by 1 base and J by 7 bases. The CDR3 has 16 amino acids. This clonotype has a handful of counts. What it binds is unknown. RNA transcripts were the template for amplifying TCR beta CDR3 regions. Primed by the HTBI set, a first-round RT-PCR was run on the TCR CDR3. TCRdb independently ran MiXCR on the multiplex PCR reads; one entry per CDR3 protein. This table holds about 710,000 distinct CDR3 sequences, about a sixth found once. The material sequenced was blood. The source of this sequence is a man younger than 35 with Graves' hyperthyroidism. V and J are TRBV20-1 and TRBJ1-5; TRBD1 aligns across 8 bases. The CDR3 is CSARVKGQGFGQPQHF. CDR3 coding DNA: TGCAGTGCTAGAGTTAAAGGACAGGGTTTCGGCCAGCCCCAGCATTTT.